This TCR beta chain was obtained from a study of blood T cell repertoires in COVID-19. Clones were sequenced by immunoSEQ multiplex PCR, and TCRdb holds only the in-frame ones, with some missing. The repertoire has approximately 100,000 clones, roughly 69% of them found once; the top ten carry roughly 6%. J lost 3 bases, V lost 7 bases, and 8 bases had no gene match. CDR1 is SEHNR and CDR2 is FQNEAQ in the germline V gene (reference sequence). The CDR3 is 14 amino acids. The table lists this clone with a few counts. Sequencing was done on a sample of peripheral blood. This sequence originates from a man at least 80 years old with acute or convalescent COVID-19. The genes are TRBV7-9 and TRBJ1-2; 7 nucleotides match TRBD1. The CDR3 sequence is CASILNQGDYGYTF. CDR3 coding DNA: TGTGCCAGCATCCTAAACCAGGGGGACTATGGCTACACCTTC.